The entry below describes one TCR beta chain. Nivolumab, ipilimumab, aspirin, low-dose cyclophosphamide and low-dose radiotherapy were all administered to the donors. The data are from a study of low-dose radiotherapy and immunotherapy resistance in tumors. At the level of the study: The drug cyclophosphamide was given into a vein at 200 mg/m2 every two weeks, one day before radiation and immunotherapy.

TRAV- and TRBV-specific primers, spanning alpha and beta chains, primed first-strand cDNA. A roughly 19-cycle PCR with a constant-region primer and V-primer adapter amplified TCRs. mRNA, after isolation, was amplified by in vitro transcription. TCRdb passed the reads through MiXCR, listing each CDR3 protein once. The sample yields 9,500 to 14,000 distinct CDR3 sequences, approximately 55% seen once. The source is a human donor with advanced metastatic prostate, ovarian, gallbladder or colorectal cancer (not recorded which). This table probably holds off-target reads from a library built for another chain.

CDR3 residues: CASSREKGTEVNEQFF. CDR3 coding DNA: TGTGCCAGCAGCCGGGAAAAGGGGACGGAGGTCAATGAGCAGTTCTTC. V usage is TRBV28 and J usage is TRBJ2-1; tentatively, D is TRBD1 or TRBD2 (5 bases each). Trimming took 6 bases from V and 6 from J, leaving 21 bases between them. The CDR3 spans 16 residues. The germline gives CDR1 MDHEN, CDR2 SYDVKM. The complete variable domain, with remaining parts taken from reference TRBV28 and TRBJ2-1, reads DVKVTQSSRYLVKRTGEKVFLECVQDMDHENMFWYRQDPGLGLRLIYFSYDVKMKEKGDIPEGYSVSREKKERFSLILESASTNQTSMYLCASSREKGTEVNEQFFGPGTRLTVL.